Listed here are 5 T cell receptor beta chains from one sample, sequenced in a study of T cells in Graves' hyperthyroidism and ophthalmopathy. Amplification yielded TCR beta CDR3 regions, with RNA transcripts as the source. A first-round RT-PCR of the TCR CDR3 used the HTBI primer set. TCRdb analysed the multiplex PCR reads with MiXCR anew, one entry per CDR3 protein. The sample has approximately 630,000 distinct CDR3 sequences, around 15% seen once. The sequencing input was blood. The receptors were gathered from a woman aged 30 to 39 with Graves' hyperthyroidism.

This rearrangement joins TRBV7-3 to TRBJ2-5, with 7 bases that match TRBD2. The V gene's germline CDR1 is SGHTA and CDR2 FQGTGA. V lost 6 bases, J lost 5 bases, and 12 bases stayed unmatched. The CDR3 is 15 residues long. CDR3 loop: CASSSWGGRSETQYF. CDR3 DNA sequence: TGTGCCAGCAGTTCATGGGGCGGGAGATCGGAGACCCAGTACTTC.

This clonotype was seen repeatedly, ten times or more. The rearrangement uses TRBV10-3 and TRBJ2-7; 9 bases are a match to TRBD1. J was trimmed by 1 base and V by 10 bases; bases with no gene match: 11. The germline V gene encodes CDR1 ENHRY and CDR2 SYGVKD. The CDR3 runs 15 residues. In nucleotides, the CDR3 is TGTGCCAGCTCTGACAGGGGGTCACGGTCCTACGAGCAGTACTTC. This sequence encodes CASSDRGSRSYEQYF.

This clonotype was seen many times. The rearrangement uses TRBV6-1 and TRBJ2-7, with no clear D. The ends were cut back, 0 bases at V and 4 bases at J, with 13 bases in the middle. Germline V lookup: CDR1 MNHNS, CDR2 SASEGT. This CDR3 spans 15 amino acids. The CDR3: CASSEAPTPAYEQYF. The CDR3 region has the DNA TGTGCCAGCAGTGAAGCGCCAACCCCTGCTTACGAGCAGTACTTC.

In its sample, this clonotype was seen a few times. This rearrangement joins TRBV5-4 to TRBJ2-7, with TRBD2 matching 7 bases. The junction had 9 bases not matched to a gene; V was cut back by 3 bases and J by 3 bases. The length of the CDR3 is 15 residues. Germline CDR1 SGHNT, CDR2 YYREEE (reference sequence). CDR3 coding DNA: TGTGCCAGCAGCTCGGACACTAGCGTGAACTACGAGCAGTACTTC. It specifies CASSSDTSVNYEQYF. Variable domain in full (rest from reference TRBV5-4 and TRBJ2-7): ETGVTQSPTHLIKTRGQQVTLRCSSQSGHNTVSWYQQALGQGPQFIFQYYREEENGRGNFPPRFSGLQFPNYSSELNVNALELDDSALYLCASSSDTSVNYEQYFGPGTRLTVT.

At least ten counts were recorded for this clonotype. CDR3 region: CASSLNYGYTF. The CDR3 DNA reads TGTGCCAGCAGTCTCAACTATGGCTACACCTTC. This chain joins TRBV28 and TRBJ1-2; D is undetermined. Germline lookup yields CDR1 MDHEN and CDR2 SYDVKM. V was clipped by 5 bases and J by 2 bases, with 3 bases between them. CDR3 length: 11 residues.